Listed below are T cell receptor beta chains from one sample, sequenced in a study of blood T cell repertoires in COVID-19. Using immunoSEQ multiplex PCR, the repertoire was profiled, and TCRdb retains in-frame clones only, with some absent. The data show 30,000 to 40,000 clones, roughly nine tenths seen once. The sequenced material came from peripheral blood. Source of these receptors: a man between 50 and 59 years old with active or convalescent COVID-19. Each CDR3 is given with its conserved first and last residue. Fields, in order: V gene, J gene, clone size, D gene, CDR3 DNA, CDR3 protein. A D gene is named only where the DNA matches it firmly. The size entry is marked missing in some rows and otherwise reads once, few, many or a size class.

V: TRBV6-5; J: TRBJ1-2; size: .; D: .; DNA: TGTGCCAGCAGTTACTATTCAGGGGCCGCCAGGCCCACCTTC; CDR3: CASSYYSGAARPTF
V: TRBV6-2/TRBV6-3; J: TRBJ1-1; size: .; D: .; DNA: TGTGCCAGCAGTTACTTACAGGACGACTTTGAAGCTTTCTTT; CDR3: CASSYLQDDFEAFF
V: TRBV7-2; J: TRBJ2-1; size: .; D: TRBD2; DNA: TGTGCCAGCAGCTTACTAGCGGGAGCCCCAGTTGAGCAGTTCTTC; CDR3: CASSLLAGAPVEQFF
V: TRBV6-5; J: TRBJ1-4; size: few; D: TRBD1; DNA: TGTGCCAGCAGTTACTCCCCGACAGGGCCTAATGAAAAACTGTTTTTT; CDR3: CASSYSPTGPNEKLFF
V: TRBV6-5; J: TRBJ1-3; size: .; D: .; DNA: TGTGCCACCCAGGGTTACGGAAACACCATATATTTT; CDR3: CATQGYGNTIYF
V: TRBV6-5; J: TRBJ1-2; size: once; D: .; DNA: TGTGCCAGCAGGAAACAGGGTATCTATGGCTACACCTTC; CDR3: CASRKQGIYGYTF
V: TRBV27; J: TRBJ1-2; size: .; D: .; DNA: TGTGCCAGCAGTTTCCGGGGTGGAGGCTACACCTTC; CDR3: CASSFRGGGYTF
V: TRBV7-2; J: TRBJ1-1; size: .; D: TRBD1; DNA: TGTGCCAGCAGCTCACAGGGGATGGGGAACACTGAAGCTTTCTTT; CDR3: CASSSQGMGNTEAFF
V: TRBV3-1/TRBV3-2; J: TRBJ2-5; size: .; D: .; DNA: TGTGCCAGCAGGGACACGCAAGAGACCCAGTACTTC; CDR3: CASRDTQETQYF
V: TRBV19; J: TRBJ2-7; size: .; D: .; DNA: TGTGCCAGTGCCCCTGAGGGCTTCTACGAGCAGTACTTC; CDR3: CASAPEGFYEQYF
V: TRBV6-2/TRBV6-3; J: TRBJ2-1; size: once; D: .; DNA: TGTGCCAGCAGTTACGGGGACTCCTACTACAATGAGCAGTTCTTC; CDR3: CASSYGDSYYNEQFF
V: TRBV27; J: TRBJ2-7; size: .; D: TRBD2; DNA: TGTGCCAGCAGCTTGTTGGGGGGGAAGCAGTACTTC; CDR3: CASSLLGGKQYF
V: TRBV18; J: TRBJ2-1; size: few; D: .; DNA: TGTGCCAGCTCACCAGTGACAGACAATGAGCAGTTCTTC; CDR3: CASSPVTDNEQFF
V: TRBV28; J: TRBJ2-7; size: .; D: .; DNA: TGTGCCAGCAGCCCCCCCGGGTATCGCAACGAGCAGTACTTC; CDR3: CASSPPGYRNEQYF
V: TRBV19; J: TRBJ2-7; size: .; D: TRBD2; DNA: TGTGCCAGTAGTATGGGGAGGGCCCAGAACTACGAGCAGTACTTC; CDR3: CASSMGRAQNYEQYF
V: TRBV28; J: TRBJ2-1; size: .; D: .; DNA: TGTGCCAGCAGTTTTGTATACAATGAGCAGTTCTTC; CDR3: CASSFVYNEQFF
V: TRBV6-6; J: TRBJ1-2; size: .; D: .; DNA: TGTGCCAGCTCCCCTAGGGACACCCTGTATGGCTACACCTTC; CDR3: CASSPRDTLYGYTF
V: TRBV7-2; J: TRBJ2-7; size: .; D: TRBD1; DNA: TGTGCCAGCAGCTTAGACCAGACAGGGACCTACGAGCAGTACTTC; CDR3: CASSLDQTGTYEQYF
V: TRBV6-5; J: TRBJ1-6; size: .; D: TRBD1; DNA: TGTGCCAGCAGTCGACAGGGTCTCGGTAATTCACCCCTCCACTTT; CDR3: CASSRQGLGNSPLHF
V: TRBV28; J: TRBJ1-5; size: .; D: TRBD1; DNA: TGTGCCAGCAGTTCTTGGGCAGGGGGTAGCAATCAGCCCCAGCATTTT; CDR3: CASSSWAGGSNQPQHF
V: TRBV28; J: TRBJ2-7; size: .; D: TRBD2; DNA: TGTGCCAGCGAGGCTTCGGGAGGGCGGTACGAGCAGTACTTC; CDR3: CASEASGGRYEQYF
V: TRBV27; J: TRBJ2-1; size: .; D: .; DNA: TGTGCCAGCAGTTTTTGGGCAGGGGAGGGCTACAATGAGCAGTTCTTC; CDR3: CASSFWAGEGYNEQFF
V: TRBV5-8; J: TRBJ1-3; size: .; D: .; DNA: TGTGCCAGCAGCTTGCGGGGGGCAGGCGGAAACACCATATATTTT; CDR3: CASSLRGAGGNTIYF
V: TRBV27; J: TRBJ1-3; size: .; D: .; DNA: TGTGCCAGCAGTTTATTGGGGGGGAGTGGAAACACCATATATTTT; CDR3: CASSLLGGSGNTIYF
V: TRBV6-1; J: TRBJ1-1; size: once; D: TRBD1; DNA: TGTGCCAGCAGTGAGGGGGAGGACAGGTCCACTGAAGCTTTCTTT; CDR3: CASSEGEDRSTEAFF
V: TRBV11-2; J: TRBJ2-3; size: .; D: TRBD2; DNA: TGTGCCAGCAGCTTAGTCTTCGGGACTAGCTTCGGAGGCACAGATACGCAGTATTTT; CDR3: CASSLVFGTSFGGTDTQYF
V: TRBV11-2; J: TRBJ2-7; size: .; D: TRBD2; DNA: TGTGCCAGCAGCTCCCCCCGGGCTAGCGGGAGCTCCTACGAGCAGTACTTC; CDR3: CASSSPRASGSSYEQYF
V: TRBV30; J: TRBJ1-2; size: once; D: .; DNA: TGTGCCTGGAGTAAATTGCGCTATGGCTACACCTTC; CDR3: CAWSKLRYGYTF
V: TRBV7-2; J: TRBJ1-2; size: .; D: .; DNA: TGTGCCAGCAGCTTATGGGAGGGTGGGGGCTACACCTTC; CDR3: CASSLWEGGGYTF
V: TRBV7-8; J: TRBJ2-2; size: few; D: .; DNA: TGTGCCAGCAGCCCGGGGTCGAACACCGGGGAGCTGTTTTTT; CDR3: CASSPGSNTGELFF
V: TRBV28; J: TRBJ2-7; size: .; D: .; DNA: TGTGCCAGCAGTTTAGGAGGGGTCCTCTCCCCACTTTACGAGCAGTACTTC; CDR3: CASSLGGVLSPLYEQYF
V: TRBV7-2; J: TRBJ1-3; size: few; D: .; DNA: TGTGCCAGCAGCTTACAGGGGCCCCGCTCTGGAAACACCATATATTTT; CDR3: CASSLQGPRSGNTIYF
V: TRBV10-2; J: TRBJ1-4; size: .; D: .; DNA: TGCGCCAGCAGTGAGTCCCCAACCGAGACAACTAATGAAAAACTGTTTTTT; CDR3: CASSESPTETTNEKLFF
V: TRBV4-3; J: TRBJ2-2; size: .; D: .; DNA: TGCGCCAGCAGCCACGGACTAATGAACACCGGGGAGCTGTTTTTT; CDR3: CASSHGLMNTGELFF
V: TRBV4-1; J: TRBJ2-7; size: .; D: .; DNA: TGCGCCAGCAGCCAACCGACAGGAGACTACGAGCAGTACTTC; CDR3: CASSQPTGDYEQYF
V: TRBV6-5; J: TRBJ1-5; size: .; D: TRBD1; DNA: TGTGCCAGCAGTTACTCGAAGACAGGGGGGAATCAGCCCCAGCATTTT; CDR3: CASSYSKTGGNQPQHF
V: TRBV4-3; J: TRBJ2-2; size: .; D: TRBD1; DNA: TGCGCCAGCAGCCAAGCCCCCCCCCGAGGGACAGCCGAGGCCGGGGAGCTGTTTTTT; CDR3: CASSQAPPRGTAEAGELFF
V: TRBV4-1; J: TRBJ2-7; size: .; D: .; DNA: TGCGCCAGCAGCCAGCTACAAGGAGGGGACCCGCGGGGATTCTCCTACGAGCAGTACTTC; CDR3: CASSQLQGGDPRGFSYEQYF